This TCR beta chain comes out of a study of T cell changes during pregnancy in multiple sclerosis. Germline values: CDR1 GTSNPN, CDR2 SVGIG (reference sequence). CDR3 length: 15 residues. V dropped 0 bases and J dropped 2 bases, with 12 bases sitting between them. Sequencing was performed with immunoSEQ multiplex PCR; in TCRdb, only in-frame clones are kept and a portion is missing. The profile covers 50,000 to 65,000 clones, with about nine tenths appearing a single time and about 0.38% taken by the ten largest. The chain links TRBV30 to TRBJ2-3; the D gene is possibly TRBD2 (5 bases). This clonotype was obtained from a female donor with multiple sclerosis, enrolled in a pregnancy study. The sample in question was CD4+ T cells from peripheral blood mononuclear cells, obtained in the third trimester of pregnancy. This CDR3 is CAWSVLGRTTDTQYF. Here the CDR3 DNA reads TGTGCCTGGAGTGTACTAGGACGAACCACAGATACGCAGTATTTT.